This is a list of T cell receptor beta chains from one sample in a study of OX40 agonist ivuxolimab in advanced cancers. Sequenced by immunoSEQ multiplex PCR; TCRdb stores in-frame clones only, minus some. The table has tens of thousands of clones, 86% seen once. Source: CD4+ or CD8+ T cells sorted from blood, taken in a trial of the OX40 agonist ivuxolimab. These receptor sequences come from an adult with an advanced solid tumor such as melanoma, head and neck, liver or kidney cancer. Each CDR3 is given with its conserved first and last residue. The D gene is left open where the match is weak. Size tells how often a clone was seen (once, few, many) or the class of an expanded clone, and some rows leave it out.

D gene: TRBD2
clone size: -
J gene: TRBJ2-3
V gene: TRBV4-2
CDR3 protein: CASSHGTSGTDTQYF
CDR3 DNA: TGTGCCAGCAGCCACGGGACTAGCGGCACAGATACGCAGTATTTT

D gene: -
clone size: -
J gene: TRBJ1-4
V gene: TRBV5-8
CDR3 protein: CASSLGRLATNEKLFF
CDR3 DNA: TGTGCCAGCAGCTTGGGCCGACTTGCAACTAATGAAAAACTGTTTTTT

D gene: TRBD1
clone size: -
J gene: TRBJ1-5
V gene: TRBV7-3
CDR3 protein: CASSSWDRGRNQPQHF
CDR3 DNA: TGTGCCAGCAGCTCCTGGGACAGGGGGCGCAATCAGCCCCAGCATTTT

D gene: TRBD2
clone size: -
J gene: TRBJ2-7
V gene: TRBV2
CDR3 protein: CASISSGRSYEQYF
CDR3 DNA: TGTGCCAGCATTTCGAGCGGGAGGTCCTACGAGCAGTACTTC

D gene: TRBD1
clone size: -
J gene: TRBJ1-2
V gene: TRBV19
CDR3 protein: CASRDSFYGYTF
CDR3 DNA: TGTGCCAGCCGGGACAGCTTCTATGGCTACACCTTC

D gene: -
clone size: -
J gene: TRBJ2-2
V gene: TRBV4-3
CDR3 protein: CASSVLRGSGELFF
CDR3 DNA: TGCGCCAGCAGCGTCCTCCGGGGGAGCGGGGAGCTGTTTTTT

D gene: TRBD1
clone size: -
J gene: TRBJ1-5
V gene: TRBV12-5
CDR3 protein: CASGLVQGQGNQPQHF
CDR3 DNA: TGTGCTAGTGGTTTGGTACAAGGACAGGGGAATCAGCCCCAGCATTTT

D gene: -
clone size: -
J gene: TRBJ2-7
V gene: TRBV18
CDR3 protein: CASSPVGGYEQYF
CDR3 DNA: TGTGCCAGCTCGCCGGTGGGGGGCTACGAGCAGTACTTC

D gene: TRBD1
clone size: once
J gene: TRBJ1-3
V gene: TRBV12-5
CDR3 protein: CASGLSGTGGIYF
CDR3 DNA: TGTGCTAGTGGTTTGTCGGGGACAGGGGGCATTTATTTT

D gene: TRBD1
clone size: few
J gene: TRBJ2-5
V gene: TRBV7-9
CDR3 protein: CASSLQGVWETQYF
CDR3 DNA: TGTGCCAGCAGCTTACAGGGGGTATGGGAGACCCAGTACTTC

D gene: -
clone size: -
J gene: TRBJ1-1
V gene: TRBV28
CDR3 protein: CASSSPGAGTEAFF
CDR3 DNA: TGTGCCAGCAGTTCCCCGGGGGCCGGCACTGAAGCTTTCTTT

D gene: TRBD1
clone size: -
J gene: TRBJ2-2
V gene: TRBV11-1
CDR3 protein: CASSARTGGGTGELFF
CDR3 DNA: TGTGCCAGCAGCGCCCGGACAGGGGGAGGGACCGGGGAGCTGTTTTTT

D gene: -
clone size: -
J gene: TRBJ2-3
V gene: TRBV12-5
CDR3 protein: CASGYHTGTLTDTQYF
CDR3 DNA: TGTGCTAGTGGTTACCACACCGGGACCCTAACAGATACGCAGTATTTT

D gene: -
clone size: -
J gene: TRBJ2-6
V gene: TRBV5-4
CDR3 protein: CASSLPIPGANVLTF
CDR3 DNA: TGTGCCAGCAGCCTCCCAATCCCTGGGGCCAACGTCCTGACTTTC

D gene: -
clone size: -
J gene: TRBJ2-1
V gene: TRBV4-1
CDR3 protein: CASSQTGTHSYNEQFF
CDR3 DNA: TGCGCCAGCAGCCAAACCGGGACACACTCCTACAATGAGCAGTTCTTC